The T cell receptor beta chain under discussion was sequenced for a study of CD8+ T cells in alopecia areata. cDNA reverse transcribed from extracted RNA served as the sequencing template. Produced via immunoSEQ multiplex PCR; TCRdb's table is partial and in-frame only. The sample shows 130,000 or so clones, 45% to 50% of them seen only once. Trimming took 8 bases from V and 3 from J; bases not matched to a gene: 7. CDR1 SNHLY and CDR2 FYNNEI come from the germline V gene. The CDR3 contains 13 residues. The sample taken for sequencing was NKG2D-low CD8+ T cells sorted from blood. The V call is TRBV2, the J call TRBJ2-7; 7 nucleotides line up with TRBD2. This TCR was recovered from a human donor with alopecia areata. The CDR3 sequence is CASGGLNIYEQYF. The CDR3 DNA reads as TGTGCCAGCGGGGGACTAAATATCTACGAGCAGTACTTC. Full variable domain (rest looked up from reference TRBV2 and TRBJ2-7): EPEVTQTPSHQVTQMGQEVILRCVPISNHLYFYWYRQILGQKVEFLVSFYNNEISEKSEIFDDQFSVERPDGSNFTLKIRSTKLEDSAMYFCASGGLNIYEQYFGPGTRLTVT.